Included here is one TCR beta chain sequence, with context. The antigen remains unidentified. The data stem from a study of cytomegalovirus exposure and HLA in healthy donors. Study context: An early data release held 79 million or so unique TCRs from HLA-typed donors.

Study-level points and caveats: Among the sequence variants, a highly shared cluster was likely an artifact of sequencing. Cytomegalovirus status was reportedly diagnosed by the classifier with high specificity and sensitivity. Presence/absence analyses assumed roughly uniform sequencing depth across donors, which may not hold.

The CDR3 is 12 residues long. Between the trimmed V and J ends, which lost 7 bases and 7 bases, there was a span of 11 bases. The germline CDR1 and CDR2 sequences are LNHDA and SQIVND (reference sequence). Primers for the PCR totalled 60 Vbeta and 13 Jbeta. This table comes from immunoSEQ multiplex PCR, and its TCRdb copy is limited to in-frame clones, with some not included. The sample shows some 180,000 clones, 75% to 85% of them seen only once. The sequencing input was PBMCs. This chain links TRBV19 with TRBJ1-5; D uncertain. The source of this sequence is a woman in her 30s in good health and CMV-seropositive. CDR3 DNA: TGTGCCAGTACCGCGGGATTCCAGCCCCAGCATTTT. As protein: CASTAGFQPQHF.